The sequence of this T cell receptor (beta chain) was determined in a study of blood T cells in healthy people across ages. Broader study findings: There were more naive CD4+ cells and higher diversity in long-lived donors than in aged donors. Among T cells, TCR beta diversity per million cells dropped roughly linearly as age rose.

Primers used in a second PCR of roughly 7 to 11 cycles were a sample-barcoded 5' primer and a J-beta primer mix. Every molecule of cDNA carried a tag from a template-switch adaptor with 12 random nucleotides. TCRdb analysed the 5' RACE reads with MiXCR anew, one entry per CDR3 protein. This sample has over a million distinct CDR3 sequences, with about 40% found just once. CDR3 length: 20 residues. The germline gives CDR1 MNHEY, CDR2 SVGAGI. A word on this clonotype: What it recognizes is unknown. Germline and junction disagree at one end, which may indicate a read error.

This chain joins TRBV6-5 and TRBJ1-6; D is perhaps TRBD1 (5 bases). The source of this sequence is a woman younger than 30 in good health. The sequenced sample consisted of blood. The CDR3 here is CASSYSVGARRSFDNSPPHF. Here the CDR3 DNA reads TGTGCCAGCAGTTACTCGGTTGGGGCGCGTCGAAGCTTCGATAATTCACCCCCCCACTTT.